One sample yielded the 21 T cell receptor beta chains listed below, sequenced in a study of shared clonotypes between healthy human individuals (dated by TCRdb to about 2020). The library was produced with the immunoSEQ multiplex PCR assay. TCRdb stores this immuneACCESS table with in-frame sequences only. Part of the clones is absent; in the studies checked, under half of the shortfall reflects unresolved V genes, and no reason is known for the rest. Across this sample there are approximately 1,000,000 clones, with roughly 74% seen only once. More than 0.5% of the sample goes to the ten largest clones. Sequenced input: memory CD4+ T cells from PBMCs. What this sample's cell subset or site label stands for: CD45RA-negative fraction. Receptors were obtained from a man between 18 and 35 years old in good health. Some clones in this sample may be carry-over from other donors' samples.

V and J are TRBV30 and TRBJ1-3, with a tentative D call TRBD1 (5 bases). Germline CDR1 is GTSNPN and CDR2 is SVGIG (reference sequence). V was cut by 3 bases and J by 2 bases, with 5 bases left in between. This CDR3 is built from 12 residues. CDR3 in amino acids: CAWRGAGNTIYF. The CDR3 nucleotides read TGTGCCTGGAGGGGGGCTGGAAACACCATATATTTT.

This clone came up once. The chain links TRBV10-3 to TRBJ2-2, with unresolved D. The germline gives CDR1 ENHRY, CDR2 SYGVKD. V was trimmed by 6 bases and J by 5 bases, leaving 16 bases between them. The CDR3 runs 15 residues. CDR3 DNA sequence: TGTGCCATCAGGGAAAGGAACCTCCCTACCGGGGAGCTGTTTTTT. Encoded protein: CAIRERNLPTGELFF.

V is TRBV7-9 and J is TRBJ1-4, with D unresolved. The CDR3 covers 16 residues. The V end lost 5 bases, the J end lost 6 bases, and 19 bases lay between the germline ends. Per the germline V gene, CDR1 is SEHNR and CDR2 is FQNEAQ (reference sequence). This CDR3 reads CASSRALSRRDEKLFF. The CDR3 DNA is TGTGCCAGCAGCCGAGCCCTATCGAGGAGGGATGAAAAACTGTTTTTT.

Turning to this clone: Other DNA variants within this sample encode the same CDR3. This chain connects TRBV18 to TRBJ2-5, with no clear D. Trimming cost V 3 bases and J 5 bases, with 4 bases left between them. Looked up from germline, CDR1 is KGHSH and CDR2 is LQKENI. There are 11 residues in the CDR3. The CDR3 loop is CASSPGETQYF. In nucleotides, the CDR3 is TGTGCCAGCTCACCTGGCGAGACCCAGTACTTC.

The genes are TRBV25-1 and TRBJ2-1, with a tentative D call TRBD2 (6 bases). Per the germline V gene, CDR1 is MGHDK and CDR2 is SYGVNS. This CDR3 is 17 amino acids long. Written as DNA, the CDR3 is TGTACCCCAGCAGTCCCCCCCCCGGACTACACTATCAATGAGCAGTTCTTC. Translation: CTPAVPPPDYTINEQFF.

The V call is TRBV18, the J call TRBJ2-5; possible D gene TRBD2, 6 bases. CDR3 length: 11 residues. CDR1 KGHSH and CDR2 LQKENI come from the germline V gene. Trimming removed 1 base at V and 11 bases at J, with 8 bases between. CDR3 coding DNA: TGTGCCAGCTCACCACGGGACTCTCAGTACTTC. Its protein product is CASSPRDSQYF.

The chain carries TRBV18 and TRBJ2-5, with 8 nucleotides matching TRBD1. The V segment lost 6 bases and the J segment 4 bases; nucleotides outside the gene matches: 7. Germline loops: CDR1 KGHSH, CDR2 LQKENI. The CDR3 totals 14 residues. The CDR3 region is CASSVGQGRETQYF. DNA for the CDR3: TGTGCCAGCTCCGTCGGACAGGGAAGAGAGACCCAGTACTTC.

This clone was seen more than once but under ten times. CDR3 sequence reads: CASSSLDLGLPYEQYF. The CDR3 DNA follows: TGTGCCAGCAGTTCCCTAGATCTGGGTCTGCCCTACGAGCAGTACTTC. The chain joins TRBV6-6 to TRBJ2-7; D gene ambiguous. The CDR3 contains 16 residues. Per the germline V gene, CDR1 is MNHNY and CDR2 is SVGAGI (reference sequence). V was trimmed by 4 bases and J by 2 bases, leaving 18 bases between them.

The chain employs TRBV7-9 and TRBJ1-1; D gene uncertain. The V end was cut by 2 bases, the J end by 1 base, with 11 bases between. The length of the CDR3 is 15 residues. Germline V gives CDR1 SEHNR, CDR2 FQNEAQ (reference sequence). The CDR3 coding sequence is TGTGCCAGCAGCTTAATTCGGGGTGGGAACACTGAAGCTTTCTTT. It codes for CASSLIRGGNTEAFF. The full variable domain, with the rest looked up from reference TRBV7-9 and TRBJ1-1, is DTGVSQNPRHKITKRGQNVTFRCDPISEHNRLYWYRQTLGQGPEFLTYFQNEAQLEKSRLLSDRFSAERPKGSFSTLEIQRTEQGDSAMYLCASSLIRGGNTEAFFGQGTRLTVV.

Worth noting for this clone: A read error is the likely source, as a far larger clone sits one nucleotide away. The CDR3 region is CASSSGAGDNQPQHF. DNA for the CDR3: TGCGCCAGCAGCTCCGGGGCAGGGGACAATCAGCCCCAGCATTTT. The chain employs TRBV5-1 and TRBJ1-5; maybe TRBD1 (6 bases). V lost 3 bases and J 3 bases, leaving 13 bases between the germline ends. This CDR3 spans 15 amino acids. Germline-derived CDR1 and CDR2 are SGHRS and YFSETQ. The variable domain in full, completed from reference TRBV5-1 and TRBJ1-5, reads KAGVTQTPRYLIKTRGQQVTLSCSPISGHRSVSWYQQTPGQGLQFLFEYFSETQRNKGNFPGRFSGRQFSNSRSEMNVSTLELGDSALYLCASSSGAGDNQPQHFGDGTRLSIL.

This chain joins TRBV10-3 and TRBJ1-4; 11 bases map to TRBD1. The V segment lost 4 bases and the J segment 8 bases; nucleotides outside the gene matches: 6. The CDR3 consists of 15 residues. Germline V gives CDR1 ENHRY, CDR2 SYGVKD. In DNA, the CDR3 is TGTGCCATCAGTGCAAGGACAGGGGGCGAAGAAAAACTGTTTTTT. Translated: CAISARTGGEEKLFF.

V gene TRBV1 combines with J gene TRBJ1-4; the table's D call, TRBD1, has no DNA check behind it. TRBV1 is a pseudogene segment. CDR3 length: 16 residues. This CDR3 is CTSSQVGQGDMVKLFF. In DNA form, the CDR3 reads TGCACCAGCAGCCAAGTTGGACAGGGGGACATGGTAAAACTGTTTTTT.

This chain joins TRBV18 and TRBJ2-3; maybe TRBD2 (6 bases). The germline gives CDR1 KGHSH, CDR2 LQKENI. The CDR3 is 17 amino acids. V was pared by 3 bases and J by 3 bases, with 19 bases between. This CDR3 reads CASSPPGGETRTDTQYF. CDR3 coding DNA: TGTGCCAGCTCACCCCCGGGCGGGGAGACAAGAACAGATACGCAGTATTTT.

This clone is a singleton in its sample. The chain uses TRBV9 and TRBJ2-1, with 9 bases identical to TRBD2. The CDR3 has 15 residues. Germline V gene sequence: CDR1 SGDLS, CDR2 YYNGEE. V trimming: 0 bases; J trimming: 3 bases; junction bases outside the gene matches: 1. CDR3 region: CASSVDSGSYNEQFF. DNA for the CDR3: TGTGCCAGCAGCGTAGATAGCGGGAGCTACAATGAGCAGTTCTTC.

The CDR3 sequence: CASSYNRGRNQPQHF. Here the CDR3 DNA reads TGTGCCAGCAGTTACAACAGGGGTCGCAATCAGCCCCAGCATTTT. The V call is TRBV6-5, the J call TRBJ1-5, with 7 nucleotides matching TRBD1. This CDR3 has 15 residues. In germline, CDR1 is MNHEY, CDR2 SVGAGI. V shed 2 bases, J shed 2 bases, and the junction held 3 bases outside the gene matches.

A single count supports this clone. V and J are TRBV5-6 and TRBJ2-7; 8 bases are shared with TRBD1. Germline lookup yields CDR1 SGHDT and CDR2 YYEEEE. Germline trimming cut 1 base from V and 6 bases from J; bases unmatched to any gene: 6. The CDR3 sequence is 14 residues long. The CDR3 loop is CASSLNRGRSEQYF. CDR3 DNA sequence: TGTGCCAGCAGCTTGAACAGGGGGAGGAGCGAGCAGTACTTC.

This rearrangement joins TRBV2 to TRBJ2-2; possible D gene TRBD2, 6 bases. V was clipped by 10 bases and J by 7 bases, with 13 bases between them. There are 12 residues in the CDR3. Germline lookup yields CDR1 SNHLY and CDR2 FYNNEI. The CDR3 reads CATAGSGGELFF. The CDR3 DNA reads TGTGCCACGGCGGGGAGCGGCGGGGAGCTGTTTTTT.

V gene TRBV5-1 combines with J gene TRBJ1-6; D is uncertain. CDR3 length: 16 amino acids. Trimming cost V 0 bases and J 3 bases, with 10 bases left between them. Germline CDR1 SGHRS, CDR2 YFSETQ. The CDR3 reads CASSLVSARYNSPLHF. The CDR3 DNA reads TGCGCCAGCAGCTTGGTATCGGCCCGCTATAATTCACCCCTCCACTTT.

This chain joins TRBV30 and TRBJ1-6, with 9 bases fitting TRBD1. Germline V gene data show CDR1 as GTSNPN and CDR2 as SVGIG (reference sequence). This CDR3 has 14 residues. V lost 3 bases and J lost 8; bases outside the gene matches: 5. The CDR3 sequence: CAWRYRGRDSPLHF. The DNA of the CDR3 is TGTGCCTGGAGATACAGGGGGCGAGATTCACCCCTCCACTTT. Full variable domain (missing parts from reference TRBV30 and TRBJ1-6): SQTIHQWPATLVQPVGSPLSLECTVEGTSNPNLYWYRQAAGRGLQLLFYSVGIGQISSEVPQNLSASRPQDRQFILSSKKLLLSDSGFYLCAWRYRGRDSPLHFGNGTRLTVT.

The chain has TRBV6-5 and TRBJ2-5; the match to TRBD2 covers 12 bases. Per germline, CDR1 MNHEY and CDR2 SVGAGI. V shed 6 bases and J 4 bases; nucleotides not matched to a gene: 6. The CDR3 contains 15 residues. Here the CDR3 DNA reads TGTGCCAGCAGACCTAGCGGGAGGGCCACAGAGACCCAGTACTTC. Residues: CASRPSGRATETQYF.

The chain couples TRBV28 to TRBJ1-4; D is unclear. V lost 3 bases and J lost 4, with 3 bases in between. The germline CDR1 and CDR2 sequences are MDHEN and SYDVKM. The CDR3 is 12 amino acids. The CDR3 DNA reads TGTGCCAGCAGTTTTCTTAATGAAAAACTGTTTTTT. This encodes CASSFLNEKLFF.